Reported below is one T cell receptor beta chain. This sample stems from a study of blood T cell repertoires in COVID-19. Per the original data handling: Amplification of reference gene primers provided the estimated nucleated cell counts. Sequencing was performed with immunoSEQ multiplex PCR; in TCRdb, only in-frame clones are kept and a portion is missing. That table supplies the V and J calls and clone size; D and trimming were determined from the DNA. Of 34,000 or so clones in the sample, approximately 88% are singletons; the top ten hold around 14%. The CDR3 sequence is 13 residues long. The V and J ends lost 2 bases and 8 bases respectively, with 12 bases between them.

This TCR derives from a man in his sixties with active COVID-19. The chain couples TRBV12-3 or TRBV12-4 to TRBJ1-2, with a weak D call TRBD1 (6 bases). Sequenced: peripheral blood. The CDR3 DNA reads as TGTGCCAGCAGTTTATGGCACAGGGACGGCTACACCTTC. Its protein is CASSLWHRDGYTF.